This T cell receptor beta chain was captured by sequencing in a study of response to subunit inactivated influenza vaccine. Study results and limitations: Each seasonal influenza vaccination recruits few new T cells, the authors suggested.

Using its own MiXCR run on the RT-PCR reads, TCRdb lists one record per CDR3 protein. The sample has about 700,000 distinct CDR3 sequences, roughly 13% seen once. Concerning this clonotype itself: Its target is not known.

This CDR3 has 15 residues. V was clipped by 0 bases and J by 4 bases, with 9 bases between them. Germline V gene sequence: CDR1 LGHNA, CDR2 YSLEER. The specimen was PBMCs from blood, collected 14 to 15 days before vaccination. This sequence originates from a man aged 50-59 years who received an inactivated influenza vaccine. J is TRBJ2-2 and V is TRBV4-3, with D perhaps TRBD1 (5 bases). The DNA of the CDR3 is TGCGCCAGCAGCCAAGATCAGACAGTCACCGGGGAGCTGTTTTTT. Residues: CASSQDQTVTGELFF.